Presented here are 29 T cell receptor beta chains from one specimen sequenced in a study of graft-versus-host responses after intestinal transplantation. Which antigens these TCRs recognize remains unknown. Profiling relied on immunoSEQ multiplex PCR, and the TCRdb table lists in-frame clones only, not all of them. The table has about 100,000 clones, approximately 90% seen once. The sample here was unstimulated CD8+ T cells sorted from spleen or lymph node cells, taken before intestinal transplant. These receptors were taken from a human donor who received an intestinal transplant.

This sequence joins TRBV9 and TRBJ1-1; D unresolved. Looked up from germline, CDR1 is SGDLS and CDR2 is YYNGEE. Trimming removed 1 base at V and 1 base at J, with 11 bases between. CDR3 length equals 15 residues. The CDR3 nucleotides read TGTGCCAGCAGCGTATACCCAGGCCAGAACACTGAAGCTTTCTTT. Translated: CASSVYPGQNTEAFF.

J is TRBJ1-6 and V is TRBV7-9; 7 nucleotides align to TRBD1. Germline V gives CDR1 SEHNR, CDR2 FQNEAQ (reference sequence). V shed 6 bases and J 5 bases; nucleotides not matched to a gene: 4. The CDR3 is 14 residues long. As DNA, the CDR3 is TGTGCCAGCAGACGTCAGGGGGATAATTCACCCCTCCACTTT. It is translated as CASRRQGDNSPLHF.

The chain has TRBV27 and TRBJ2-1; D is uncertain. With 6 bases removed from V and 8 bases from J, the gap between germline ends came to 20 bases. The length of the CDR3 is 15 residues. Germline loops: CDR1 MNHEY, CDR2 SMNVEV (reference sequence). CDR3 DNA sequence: TGTGCCAGCAGCCAAGCATCGGAGATCTGGCATGAGCAGTTCTTC. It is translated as CASSQASEIWHEQFF.

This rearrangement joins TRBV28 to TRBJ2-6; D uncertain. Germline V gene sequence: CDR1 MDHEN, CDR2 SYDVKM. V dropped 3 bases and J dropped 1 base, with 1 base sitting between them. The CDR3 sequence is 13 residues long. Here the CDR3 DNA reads TGTGCCAGCAGTTTTTCTGGGGCCAACGTCCTGACTTTC. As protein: CASSFSGANVLTF.

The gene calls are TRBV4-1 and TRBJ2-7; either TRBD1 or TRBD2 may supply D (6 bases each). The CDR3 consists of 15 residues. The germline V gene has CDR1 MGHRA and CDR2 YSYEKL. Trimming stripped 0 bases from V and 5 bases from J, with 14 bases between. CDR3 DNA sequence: TGCGCCAGCAGCCAAGAGAAGGGGGGCAGGGACGAGCAGTACTTC. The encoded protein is CASSQEKGGRDEQYF.

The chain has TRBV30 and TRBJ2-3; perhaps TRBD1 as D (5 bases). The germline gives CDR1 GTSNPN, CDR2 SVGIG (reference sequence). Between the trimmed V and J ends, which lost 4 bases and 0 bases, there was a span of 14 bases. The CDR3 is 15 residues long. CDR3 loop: CAWNDGALSTDTQYF. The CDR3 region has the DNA TGTGCCTGGAACGATGGGGCCCTTAGCACAGATACGCAGTATTTT.

The CDR3 sequence is CASREGLAGGRSSYNEQFF. DNA of the CDR3: TGCGCCAGCAGGGAGGGACTAGCGGGAGGGCGTAGCTCCTACAATGAGCAGTTCTTC. V usage is TRBV5-1 and J usage is TRBJ2-1, with 16 bases identical to TRBD2. Germline lookup yields CDR1 SGHRS and CDR2 YFSETQ. J gave up 0 bases and V 5 bases, and 8 bases lay outside the gene matches. The CDR3 is 19 residues long.

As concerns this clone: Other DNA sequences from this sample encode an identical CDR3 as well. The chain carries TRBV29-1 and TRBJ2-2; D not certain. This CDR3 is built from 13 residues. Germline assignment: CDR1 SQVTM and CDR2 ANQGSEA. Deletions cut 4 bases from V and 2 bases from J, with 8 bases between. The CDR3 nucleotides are TGCAGCGTTGTAGGGCCCAACACCGGGGAGCTGTTTTTT. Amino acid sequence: CSVVGPNTGELFF.

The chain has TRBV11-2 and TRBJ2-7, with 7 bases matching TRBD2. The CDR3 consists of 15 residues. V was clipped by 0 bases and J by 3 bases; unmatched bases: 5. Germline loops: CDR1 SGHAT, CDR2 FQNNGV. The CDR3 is CASSLDMLAVYEQYF. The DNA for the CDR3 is TGTGCCAGCAGCTTAGATATGCTAGCGGTCTACGAGCAGTACTTC. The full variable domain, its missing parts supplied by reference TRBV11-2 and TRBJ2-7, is EAGVAQSPRYKIIEKRQSVAFWCNPISGHATLYWYQQILGQGPKLLIQFQNNGVVDDSQLPKDRFSAERLKGVDSTLKIQPAKLEDSAVYLCASSLDMLAVYEQYFGPGTRLTVT.

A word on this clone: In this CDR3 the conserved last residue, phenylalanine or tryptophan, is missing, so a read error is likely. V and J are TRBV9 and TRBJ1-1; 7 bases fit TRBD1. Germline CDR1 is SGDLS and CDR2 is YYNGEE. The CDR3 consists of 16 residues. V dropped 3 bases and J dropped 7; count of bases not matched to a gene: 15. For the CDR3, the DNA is TGTGCCAGCAGCGGTTATGTTGGGGGGGACAGAGGTGAAGCTTTCTCT. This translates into CASSGYVGGDRGEAFS.

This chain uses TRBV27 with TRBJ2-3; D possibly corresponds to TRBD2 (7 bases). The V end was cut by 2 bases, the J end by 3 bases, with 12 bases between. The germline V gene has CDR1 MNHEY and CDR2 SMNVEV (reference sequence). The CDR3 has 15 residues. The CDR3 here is CASSLVGGATDTQYF. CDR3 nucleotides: TGTGCCAGCAGTTTAGTGGGGGGGGCTACAGATACGCAGTATTTT.

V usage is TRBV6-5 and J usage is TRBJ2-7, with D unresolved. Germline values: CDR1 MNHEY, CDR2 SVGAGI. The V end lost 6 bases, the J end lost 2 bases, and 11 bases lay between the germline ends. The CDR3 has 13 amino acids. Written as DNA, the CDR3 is TGTGCCAGCAGCCGCCTTGACACCTACGAGCAGTACTTC. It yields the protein CASSRLDTYEQYF.

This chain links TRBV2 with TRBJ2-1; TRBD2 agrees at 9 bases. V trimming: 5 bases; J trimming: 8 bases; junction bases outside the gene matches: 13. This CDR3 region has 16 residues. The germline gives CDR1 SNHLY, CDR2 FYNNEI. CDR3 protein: CASSNSGTSWIDEQFF. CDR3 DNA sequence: TGTGCCAGCAGTAATTCCGGGACTAGCTGGATTGATGAGCAGTTCTTC.

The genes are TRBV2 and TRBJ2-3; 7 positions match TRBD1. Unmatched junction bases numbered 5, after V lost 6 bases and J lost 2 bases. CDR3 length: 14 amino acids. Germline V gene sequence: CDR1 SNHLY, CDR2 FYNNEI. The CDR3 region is CASSPGQTTDTQYF. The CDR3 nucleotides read TGTGCCAGCAGCCCGGGACAGACCACAGATACGCAGTATTTT.

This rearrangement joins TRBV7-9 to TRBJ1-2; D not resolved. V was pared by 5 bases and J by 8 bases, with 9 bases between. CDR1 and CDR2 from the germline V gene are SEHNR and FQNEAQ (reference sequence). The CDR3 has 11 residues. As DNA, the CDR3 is TGTGCCAGCAGCCTAGAATCAGGCTACACCTTC. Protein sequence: CASSLESGYTF. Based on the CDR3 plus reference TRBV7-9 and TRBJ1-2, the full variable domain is DTGVSQNPRHKITKRGQNVTFRCDPISEHNRLYWYRQTLGQGPEFLTYFQNEAQLEKSRLLSDRFSAERPKGSFSTLEIQRTEQGDSAMYLCASSLESGYTFGSGTRLTVV.

The CDR3 region is CASSLFSSGYGGQFF. The CDR3 DNA sequence: TGTGCCAGCAGCTTATTTTCTAGCGGGTATGGTGGGCAGTTCTTC. This chain uses TRBV7-3 with TRBJ2-1; TRBD2 matches at 8 bases. Germline V CDR1 and CDR2: SGHTA, FQGTGA. The CDR3 runs 15 residues. V trimming: 2 bases; J trimming: 12 bases; junction bases outside the gene matches: 12.

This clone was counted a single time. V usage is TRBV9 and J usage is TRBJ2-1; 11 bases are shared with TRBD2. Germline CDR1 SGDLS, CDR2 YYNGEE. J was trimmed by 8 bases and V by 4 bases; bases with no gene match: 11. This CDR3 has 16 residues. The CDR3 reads CASSTPSGGPNHEQFF. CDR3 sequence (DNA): TGTGCCAGCAGCACCCCTAGCGGGGGGCCGAACCATGAGCAGTTCTTC.

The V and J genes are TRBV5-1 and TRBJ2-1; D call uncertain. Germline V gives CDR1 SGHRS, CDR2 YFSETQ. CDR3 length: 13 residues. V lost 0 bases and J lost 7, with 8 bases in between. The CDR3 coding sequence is TGCGCCAGCAGCTTGGAGAGGCGGAATGAGCAGTTCTTC. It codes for CASSLERRNEQFF.

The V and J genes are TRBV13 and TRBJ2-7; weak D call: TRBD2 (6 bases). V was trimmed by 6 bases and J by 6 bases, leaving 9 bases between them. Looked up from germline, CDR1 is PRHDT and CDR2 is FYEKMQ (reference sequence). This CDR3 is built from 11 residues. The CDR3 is CASSQGGEQYF. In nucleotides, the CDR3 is TGTGCCAGCAGTCAGGGAGGCGAGCAGTACTTC.

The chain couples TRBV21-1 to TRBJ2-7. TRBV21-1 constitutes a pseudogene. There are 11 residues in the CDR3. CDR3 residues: CASSTAGEQYF. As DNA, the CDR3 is TGTGCCAGCAGCACAGCGGGCGAGCAGTACTTC.

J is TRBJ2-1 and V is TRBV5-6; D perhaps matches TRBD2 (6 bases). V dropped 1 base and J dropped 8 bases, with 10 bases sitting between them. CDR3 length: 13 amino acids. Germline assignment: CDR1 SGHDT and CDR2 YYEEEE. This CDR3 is CASSLTSSYEQFF. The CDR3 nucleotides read TGTGCCAGCAGCTTGACTAGCAGCTATGAGCAGTTCTTC.

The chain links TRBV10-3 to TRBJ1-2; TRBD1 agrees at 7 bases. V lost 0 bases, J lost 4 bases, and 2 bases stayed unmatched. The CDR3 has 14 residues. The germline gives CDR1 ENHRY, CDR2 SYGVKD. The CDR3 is CAISESTGPYGYTF. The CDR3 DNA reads TGTGCCATCAGTGAGTCGACAGGGCCCTATGGCTACACCTTC.

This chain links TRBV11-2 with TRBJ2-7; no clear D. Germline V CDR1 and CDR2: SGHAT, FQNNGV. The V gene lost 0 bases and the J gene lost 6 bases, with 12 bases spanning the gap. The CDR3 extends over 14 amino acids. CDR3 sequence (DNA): TGTGCCAGCAGCTTAGATCCCCGGCCCTTCGAGCAGTACTTC. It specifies CASSLDPRPFEQYF.

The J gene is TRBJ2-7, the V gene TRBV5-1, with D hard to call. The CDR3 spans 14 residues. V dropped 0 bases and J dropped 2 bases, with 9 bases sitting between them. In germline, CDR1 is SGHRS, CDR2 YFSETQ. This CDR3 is CASSLGRTPYEQYF. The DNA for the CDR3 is TGCGCCAGCAGCTTGGGCAGAACACCCTACGAGCAGTACTTC.

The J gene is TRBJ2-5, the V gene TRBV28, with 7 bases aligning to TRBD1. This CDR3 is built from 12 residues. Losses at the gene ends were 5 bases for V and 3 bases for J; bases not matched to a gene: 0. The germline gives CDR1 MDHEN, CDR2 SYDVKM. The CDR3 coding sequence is TGTGCCAGCAGTGGACAGGAAGAGACCCAGTACTTC. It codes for CASSGQEETQYF.

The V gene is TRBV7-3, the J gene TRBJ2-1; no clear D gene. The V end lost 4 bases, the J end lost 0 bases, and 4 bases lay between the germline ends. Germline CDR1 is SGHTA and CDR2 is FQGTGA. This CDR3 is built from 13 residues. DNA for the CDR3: TGTGCCAGCAGCTCCCCCTCCTACAATGAGCAGTTCTTC. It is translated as CASSSPSYNEQFF.

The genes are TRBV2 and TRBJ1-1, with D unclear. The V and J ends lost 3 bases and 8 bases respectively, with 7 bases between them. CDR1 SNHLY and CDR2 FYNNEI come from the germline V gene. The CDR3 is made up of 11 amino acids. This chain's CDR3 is CASSEPGEAFF. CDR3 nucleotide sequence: TGTGCCAGCAGTGAGCCAGGCGAAGCTTTCTTT.

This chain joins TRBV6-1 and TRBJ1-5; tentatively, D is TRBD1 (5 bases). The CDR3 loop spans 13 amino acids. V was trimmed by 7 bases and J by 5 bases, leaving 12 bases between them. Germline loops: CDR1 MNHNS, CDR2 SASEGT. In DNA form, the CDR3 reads TGTGCCAGCACTTTCTGGGGGGATCAGCCCCAGCATTTT. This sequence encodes CASTFWGDQPQHF.

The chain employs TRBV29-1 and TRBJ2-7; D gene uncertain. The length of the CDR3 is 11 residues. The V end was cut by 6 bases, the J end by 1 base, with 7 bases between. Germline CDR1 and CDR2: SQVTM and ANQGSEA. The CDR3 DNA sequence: TGCAGCGTCACGGGTTCCTACGAGCAGTACTTC. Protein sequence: CSVTGSYEQYF.